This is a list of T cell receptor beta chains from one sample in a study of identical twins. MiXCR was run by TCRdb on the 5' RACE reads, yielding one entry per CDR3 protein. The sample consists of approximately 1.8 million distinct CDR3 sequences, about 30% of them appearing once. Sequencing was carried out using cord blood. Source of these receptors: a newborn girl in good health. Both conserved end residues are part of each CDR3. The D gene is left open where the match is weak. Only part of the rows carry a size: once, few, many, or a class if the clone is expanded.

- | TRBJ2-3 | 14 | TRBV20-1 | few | TGCAGTGCTGCCGGGACATGGACCACAGATACGCAGTATTTT | CSAAGTWTTDTQYF
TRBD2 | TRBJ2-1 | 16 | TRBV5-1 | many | TGCGCCAGCACCTCCCCGGGACTAGCGGGCTACAATGAGCAGTTCTTC | CASTSPGLAGYNEQFF
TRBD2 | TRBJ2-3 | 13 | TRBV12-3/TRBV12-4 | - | TGTGCCAGCAGGAGGATCACTAGCGGGAGGGAGTATTTT | CASRRITSGREYF
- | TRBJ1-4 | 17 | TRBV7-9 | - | TGTGCCAGCACTATTAGGCCCCGGACAGCAACTAATGAAAAACTGTTTTTT | CASTIRPRTATNEKLFF
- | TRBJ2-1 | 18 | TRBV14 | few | TGTGCCAGCAGCCAAGATGAGTGGGGGAGAGGGGCCTACAATGAGCAGTTCTTC | CASSQDEWGRGAYNEQFF
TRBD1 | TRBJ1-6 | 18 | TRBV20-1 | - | TGCAGTGCTAGAGTCGCGGGACAGCTGAGCTCCTATAATTCACCCCTCCACTTT | CSARVAGQLSSYNSPLHF
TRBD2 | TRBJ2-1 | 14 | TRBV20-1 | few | TGCAGTGCTAGCGGCGGGAGGGCCCGCAATGAGCAGTTCTTC | CSASGGRARNEQFF
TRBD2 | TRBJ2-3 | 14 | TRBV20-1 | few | TGCAGTGCTAGAGACGGGACTAGCGGGAGTACGCAGTATTTT | CSARDGTSGSTQYF
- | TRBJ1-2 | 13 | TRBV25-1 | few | TGTGCCAGCAGTGGTTATAGGGTGGATGGCTACACCTTC | CASSGYRVDGYTF
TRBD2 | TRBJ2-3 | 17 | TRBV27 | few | TGTGCCAGCACAAAGTCGGGATTAGCGGGAGGGCCAGATACGCAGTATTTT | CASTKSGLAGGPDTQYF
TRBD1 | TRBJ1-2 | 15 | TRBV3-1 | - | TGTGCCAGCAGCATTCGGACAGGGGGCGCGGCAGGCTACACCTTC | CASSIRTGGAAGYTF
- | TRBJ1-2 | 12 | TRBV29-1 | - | TGCAGCGTCCGGGACAACCCCTATGGCTACACCTTC | CSVRDNPYGYTF
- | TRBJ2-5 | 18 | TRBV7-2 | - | TGTGCCAGCAGCTTAGAGATTTTAACGGGGGGCACTTACAATGAGCAGTACTTC | CASSLEILTGGTYNEQYF